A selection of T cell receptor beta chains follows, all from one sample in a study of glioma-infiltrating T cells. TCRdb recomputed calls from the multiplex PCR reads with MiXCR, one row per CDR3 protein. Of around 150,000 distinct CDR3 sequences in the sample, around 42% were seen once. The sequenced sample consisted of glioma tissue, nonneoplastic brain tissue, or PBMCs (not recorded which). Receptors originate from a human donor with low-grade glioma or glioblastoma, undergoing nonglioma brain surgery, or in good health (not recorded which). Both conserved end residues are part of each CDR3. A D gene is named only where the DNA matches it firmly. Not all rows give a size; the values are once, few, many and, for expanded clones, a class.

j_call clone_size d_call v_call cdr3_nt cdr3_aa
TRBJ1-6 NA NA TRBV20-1 TGCAGTGCTAGAGTTGAGGGGATCTATAATTCACCCCTCCACTTT CSARVEGIYNSPLHF
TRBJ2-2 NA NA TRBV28 TGTGCCAGCAGTGGGTTGGGGGGAAACACCGGGGAGCTGTTTTTT CASSGLGGNTGELFF
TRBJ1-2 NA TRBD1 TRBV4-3 TGCGCCAGCAGCCAAGAGAGACAGGGACTAAGTGGCTACACCTTC CASSQERQGLSGYTF
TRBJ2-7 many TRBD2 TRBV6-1 TGTGCCAGCAGTGCACTAGCGGTCAGCTCCTACGAGCAGTACTTC CASSALAVSSYEQYF
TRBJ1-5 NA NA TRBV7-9 TGTGCCAGCAGCTTTAGTGGGGGGGGCAATCAGCCCCAGCATTTT CASSFSGGGNQPQHF
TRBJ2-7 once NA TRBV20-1 TGCAGTGCTAGAGATCAGGGAGGCCAGGACGAGCAGTACTTC CSARDQGGQDEQYF
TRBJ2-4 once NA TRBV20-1 TGCAGTGCTAGAGTGGGAGGACTGGAGTACTTC CSARVGGLEYF
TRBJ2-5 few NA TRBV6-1 TGTGCCAGCAGTTGGGACTTAGAGACCCAGTACTTC CASSWDLETQYF
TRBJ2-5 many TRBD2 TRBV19 TGTGCCAGTACCCCAACTAGCGGGAGATGGGAGACCCAGTACTTC CASTPTSGRWETQYF
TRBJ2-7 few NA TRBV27 TGTGCCAGCAGTTTAGGGGACAACTACGAGCAGTACTTC CASSLGDNYEQYF
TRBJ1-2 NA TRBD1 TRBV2 TGTGCCAGCAGTGAAGCAGGGGGCTTGGGCTACACCTTC CASSEAGGLGYTF
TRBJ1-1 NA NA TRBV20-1 TGCAGTACTAGTTTCCAGCAGAACACTGAAGCTTTCTTT CSTSFQQNTEAFF
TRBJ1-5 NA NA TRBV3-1 TGTGCCAGCAGCCACGACAGATCAAGTCAGCCCCAGCATTTT CASSHDRSSQPQHF
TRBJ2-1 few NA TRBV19 TGTGCCAGTAGTATTTCGGATGAGCAGTTCTTC CASSISDEQFF
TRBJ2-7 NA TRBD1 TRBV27 TGTGCCAGCAGTACAGACAGGGGCCTCCTCTACGTGCAGTACTTC CASSTDRGLLYVQYF
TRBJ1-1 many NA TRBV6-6 TGTGCCAGCAGTTACAGACCGAACACTGAAGCTTTCTTT CASSYRPNTEAFF
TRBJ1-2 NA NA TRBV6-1 TGTGCCAGCAGTGAGGGGGTGTCTGACTATGGCTACACCTTC CASSEGVSDYGYTF
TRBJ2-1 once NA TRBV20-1 TGCAGTGCTAGAGTAGGAGCCAGCGAAGTAGGTATAGGCTACAATGAGCTGTTCTTC CSARVGASEVGIGYNELFF
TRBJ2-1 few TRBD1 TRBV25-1 TGTGCCAGCAGTGCCAGACAGGGGGCCCAGGATGAGCAGTTCTTC CASSARQGAQDEQFF
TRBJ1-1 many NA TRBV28 TGTGCCAGCAGTCTGTATCATTCGAACACTGAAGCTTTCTTT CASSLYHSNTEAFF
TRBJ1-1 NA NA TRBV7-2 TGTGCCCGCAGCATTACGCACTATGGGGCGGAAGAGGCTTTCTTT CARSITHYGAEEAFF
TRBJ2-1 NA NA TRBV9 TGTGCCAGCAGCGTAGCGTTAGCGGCATACAATGAGCAGTTCTTC CASSVALAAYNEQFF
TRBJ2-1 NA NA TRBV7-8 TGTGCCCGCAGCTTAGCGTTCTCCAGGGGCAATGAGCAGTTCTTC CARSLAFSRGNEQFF
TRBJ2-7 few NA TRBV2 TGTGCCAGCAGGGCCGATGGATACGAGCAGTACTTC CASRADGYEQYF
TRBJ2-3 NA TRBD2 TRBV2 TGTGCCAGCAGAATAGCGGGGGGCACAGATACGCAGTATTTT CASRIAGGTDTQYF
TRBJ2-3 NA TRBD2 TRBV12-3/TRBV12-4 TGTGCCAGCAGTTGGGGGGGAGGAGCGGCTAGCACAGATACGCAGTATTTT CASSWGGGAASTDTQYF
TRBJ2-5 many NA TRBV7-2 TGTGCCAGCAGCTTAGCCGGGACGGAGAGATCTGAGACCCAGTACTTC CASSLAGTERSETQYF
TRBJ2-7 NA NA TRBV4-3 TGCGCCAGCAGCCAAGTGGAAGGAACCTACGAGCAGTACTTC CASSQVEGTYEQYF
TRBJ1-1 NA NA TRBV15 TGTGCCACCAGCAGAGATCCCCAGGCCGAAGCTTTCTTT CATSRDPQAEAFF
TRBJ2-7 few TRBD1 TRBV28 TGTGCCAGCAGTTTAACGGACAGGGGGGGAGAGCAGTACTTC CASSLTDRGGEQYF
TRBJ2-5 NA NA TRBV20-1 TGCAGTGCCCTGGGGTCAAGGGAAGAGACCCAGTACTTC CSALGSREETQYF
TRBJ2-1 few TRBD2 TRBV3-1 TGTGCCAGCAGCCAAGGACTAGCGGGAGTTTCCCACAATGAGCAGTTCTTC CASSQGLAGVSHNEQFF